What follows describes a single T cell receptor beta chain. What it recognizes is unknown. The length of the CDR3 is 13 residues. CDR1 is SGHTA, CDR2 FQGNSA, per germline. V was shortened by 2 bases and J by 0 bases, with 5 bases between the two germline ends. This record comes from a study of monozygotic twins with cystic fibrosis. Across the study: With about 15 PCR cycles, barcoded libraries came from 3 to 3.5 micrograms of fragmented DNA.

Using immunoSEQ multiplex PCR, the repertoire was profiled, and TCRdb retains in-frame clones only, with some absent. The sample has tens of thousands of clones; 84% are singletons. The study, taken as a whole, reports: Low clonality (median around 0.0096) suggested a mostly naive repertoire. Age, concordance and disease severity did not associate with shared CDR3 numbers. Monozygotic CF twin pairs shared significantly more nucleotide-identical clonotypes than unrelated CF individuals did.

The chain joins TRBV7-2 to TRBJ2-7; D ambiguous. This clonotype originated in a girl aged 2 to 10 with cystic fibrosis. The sequencing input was blood. The CDR3, as DNA: TGTGCCAGCAGCTTATTATACTCCTACGAGCAGTACTTC. Protein sequence: CASSLLYSYEQYF. Variable domain in full (rest from reference TRBV7-2 and TRBJ2-7): GAGVSQSPSNKVTEKGKDVELRCDPISGHTALYWYRQSLGQGLEFLIYFQGNSAPDKSGLPSDRFSAERTGGSVSTLTIQRTQQEDSAVYLCASSLLYSYEQYFGPGTRLTVT.